The 22 T cell receptor beta chains reported below all come from one sample, sequenced in a study of blood T cells in healthy people across ages. The second PCR ran about 7 to 12 cycles with a sample-barcoded 5' primer and J-beta primers. TCRdb called the 5' RACE reads again in MiXCR, with one record for every CDR3 protein. The repertoire has hundreds of thousands of distinct CDR3 sequences, 35% to 60% of them found once; the top ten carry about a sixth. Sequencing was carried out using blood. The receptors originated from an elderly man in good health.

As concerns this clonotype: The junction departs from germline at one end; a sequencing error may be responsible. J is TRBJ2-6 and V is TRBV27; tentatively, D is TRBD1 (5 bases). In germline, CDR1 is MNHEY, CDR2 SMNVEV (reference sequence). The CDR3 runs to 17 residues. Here the CDR3 DNA reads TGTGCCAGCAGTCTGGGGTCAGGGTTCCCTGGGGCCATCGTCCTGACTTTC. Translation gives CASSLGSGFPGAIVLTF.

The gene calls are TRBV4-3 and TRBJ1-6, with 8 bases matching TRBD1. CDR1 is LGHNA, CDR2 YSLEER, per germline. The CDR3 sequence is 15 residues long. Losses at the gene ends were 1 base for V and 6 bases for J; bases not matched to a gene: 2. This CDR3 reads CASSQAQGGNSPLHF. CDR3 coding DNA: TGCGCCAGCAGCCAAGCACAGGGGGGTAATTCACCCCTCCACTTT.

The V gene is TRBV20-1, the J gene TRBJ2-1, with D unresolved. The CDR3 has 15 residues. V lost 0 bases, J lost 4 bases, and 13 bases lay in between. CDR1 and CDR2 (germline): DFQATT, SNEGSKA (reference sequence). This CDR3 is CSARDQEDFYNEQFF. The CDR3 bases are TGCAGTGCTAGAGATCAGGAAGACTTTTACAATGAGCAGTTCTTC.

Worth noting for this clonotype: It may be a read error: a sequence one base away is much more abundant. CDR3 bases: TGTGCCTGCTCACCACAGGGGGATGGAGAGACCCAGTACTTC. Translated, it gives CACSPQGDGETQYF. The rearrangement links TRBV18 to TRBJ2-5, with 8 bases aligning to TRBD1. Germline assignment: CDR1 KGHSH and CDR2 LQKENI. The CDR3 has 14 residues.

V is TRBV27 and J is TRBJ2-7; TRBD1 matches at 10 bases. The J segment lost 2 bases and the V segment lost 6 bases, leaving 4 bases of the junction unmatched. Germline V gene sequence: CDR1 MNHEY, CDR2 SMNVEV (reference sequence). CDR3 length: 14 residues. This CDR3 reads CASSNDRGPYEQYF. As DNA, the CDR3 is TGTGCCAGCAGCAACGACAGGGGGCCCTACGAGCAGTACTTC.

V usage is TRBV4-3 and J usage is TRBJ2-1; perhaps TRBD1 as D (5 bases). This CDR3 is built from 15 residues. V lost 3 bases and J lost 2, with 11 bases in between. CDR1 LGHNA and CDR2 YSLEER come from the germline V gene. The CDR3 spells CASSQQQVPYNEQFF. The CDR3 DNA sequence: TGCGCCAGCAGCCAGCAACAGGTTCCCTACAATGAGCAGTTCTTC.

A remark on this clonotype: A much larger clone is a single base away; this may be a read error. The chain uses TRBV3-1 and TRBJ2-1; tentative D call: TRBD1 (6 bases). Trimming shortened V by 0 bases and J by 10 bases, and 13 bases separated the two germline ends. The CDR3 loop spans 14 amino acids. The germline gives CDR1 LGHDT, CDR2 YNNKEL (reference sequence). This CDR3 is CASSQETGSKEQFF. The CDR3 DNA is TGTGCCAGCAGCCAAGAGACAGGTAGCAAGGAGCAGTTCTTC.

The chain is built from TRBV3-1 and TRBJ2-1, with 8 bases that match TRBD2. J was trimmed by 7 bases and V by 4 bases; bases with no gene match: 12. There are 16 residues in the CDR3. CDR1 and CDR2 from the germline V gene are LGHDT and YNNKEL (reference sequence). The CDR3 protein is CASSPTSGTRSNEQFF. The CDR3, as DNA: TGTGCCAGCAGCCCTACTAGCGGAACCCGGAGTAATGAGCAGTTCTTC.

This clonotype was counted a few times. The chain uses TRBV7-2 and TRBJ1-6, with TRBD1 as a possible D gene (6 bases). From germline, CDR1 is SGHTA and CDR2 FQGNSA. Trimming stripped 1 base from V and 1 base from J, with 20 bases between. This CDR3 is 20 amino acids long. The CDR3, as DNA: TGTGCCAGCAGCTTAGTTGGGGGACACCAAAAGGGATCCTATAATTCACCCCTCCACTTT. Translation gives CASSLVGGHQKGSYNSPLHF.

This clonotype was observed a handful of times. V and J are TRBV29-1 and TRBJ2-5, with D possibly being TRBD2 (5 bases). V was pared by 8 bases and J by 3 bases, with 13 bases between. This CDR3 has 12 amino acids. Germline V gene data show CDR1 as SQVTM and CDR2 as ANQGSEA. The CDR3 DNA follows: TGCAGCACGAGGGTCGCAGAAGAGACCCAGTACTTC. It encodes CSTRVAEETQYF.

This chain joins TRBV28 and TRBJ2-7; D perhaps matches TRBD1 (6 bases). Trimming took off 6 bases at V and 4 bases at J, with 13 bases between the two ends. The CDR3 totals 13 residues. The germline V gene encodes CDR1 MDHEN and CDR2 SYDVKM. CDR3 DNA: TGTGCCAGCAGACGCAGGGGTTTGTACGAGCAGTACTTC. It yields the protein CASRRRGLYEQYF.

This clonotype was recorded a few times. The chain joins TRBV27 to TRBJ2-3; 7 bases line up with TRBD2. Losses at the gene ends were 4 bases for V and 5 bases for J; bases not matched to a gene: 12. Germline V gives CDR1 MNHEY, CDR2 SMNVEV (reference sequence). There are 16 residues in the CDR3. The CDR3 spells CASSSLAALAGDTQYF. The CDR3 bases are TGTGCCAGCAGTTCCCTAGCGGCTCTGGCGGGAGATACGCAGTATTTT.

The chain carries TRBV7-2 and TRBJ1-6, with 9 bases matching TRBD1. This CDR3 is 14 amino acids long. The V segment lost 5 bases and the J segment 14 bases; nucleotides outside the gene matches: 10. Germline V gene lookup returns CDR1 SGHTA and CDR2 FQGNSA. CDR3 bases: TGTGCCAGCAGCAAGGGACAGGGAATCTCATCCCTCCACTTT. This encodes CASSKGQGISSLHF.

This clonotype has only a few counts. This chain uses TRBV21-1 with TRBJ2-3. TRBV21-1 is given as a pseudogene. CDR3 length: 16 amino acids. The chain's CDR3 is CASSKVGPRSTDTQYF. The CDR3 nucleotides read TGTGCCAGCAGCAAAGTGGGTCCAAGGTCCACAGATACGCAGTATTTT.

This clonotype has only a few counts. The chain couples TRBV11-2 to TRBJ2-7; D may be TRBD2 (5 bases). V shed 5 bases and J shed 3 bases, with 23 bases lying between them. The CDR3 totals 17 residues. The germline V gene has CDR1 SGHAT and CDR2 FQNNGV. The CDR3 nucleotides read TGTGCCAGCAGCAAACCCTTAGGGCTAGCAGGTTACTACGAGCAGTACTTC. Amino acids: CASSKPLGLAGYYEQYF.

With respect to this clonotype: A much larger clone is a single base away; this may be a read error. J is TRBJ2-1 and V is TRBV4-1, with 7 bases identical to TRBD2. The J call is uncertain, as TRBJ2-7 better fits the DNA end. The germline V gene has CDR1 MGHRA and CDR2 YSYEKL. The CDR3 is made up of 15 amino acids. The CDR3 coding sequence is TGCGCCAGCAGCCAAGTAGCGGGCTTTTACAATGAGCAGTACTTC. Residues: CASSQVAGFYNEQYF.

The V call is TRBV5-1, the J call TRBJ2-7, with TRBD2 identical over 9 bases. CDR3 length: 14 residues. The V gene's germline CDR1 is SGHRS and CDR2 YFSETQ. J was trimmed by 5 bases and V by 2 bases; bases with no gene match: 5. Here the CDR3 DNA reads TGCGCCAGCAGCTTTAGCGGGAGTAGCGACGAGCAGTACTTC. Translation gives CASSFSGSSDEQYF.

This clonotype was seen only a few times. CDR3 loop: CASRQGQGNSPLHF. The CDR3 DNA is TGTGCCAGCAGACAAGGACAGGGTAATTCACCCCTCCACTTT. This chain connects TRBV9 to TRBJ1-6; 8 positions agree with TRBD1. V lost 5 bases and J lost 6; bases outside the gene matches: 4. Germline lookup yields CDR1 SGDLS and CDR2 YYNGEE. The CDR3 is 14 amino acids.

This clonotype was found many times. The rearrangement joins TRBV29-1 to TRBJ2-7; D is undetermined. The CDR3 has 13 amino acids. Trimming stripped 4 bases from V and 2 bases from J, with 12 bases between. The germline V gene encodes CDR1 SQVTM and CDR2 ANQGSEA. The CDR3 nucleotides read TGCAGCGTTGGTCGGCAGGACCCCTACGAGCAGTACTTC. Translated: CSVGRQDPYEQYF.

There are a few counts of this clonotype. CDR3 in DNA: TGCGCCAGCAGCATAGGCCTCCCGGATGAGCAGTTCTTC. Protein product: CASSIGLPDEQFF. The chain recombines TRBV5-1 with TRBJ2-1, with unresolved D. This CDR3 spans 13 amino acids. Trimming removed 4 bases from V and 8 bases from J, with 13 bases in between. The V gene's germline CDR1 is SGHRS and CDR2 YFSETQ.

This clonotype was counted at least ten times. CDR3 nucleotides: TGTGCCAGCAGCCTGGGACTAGCGGGAATACAAGAGACCCAGTACTTC. It translates to CASSLGLAGIQETQYF. V is TRBV9 and J is TRBJ2-5; 13 bases are a match to TRBD2. The V gene end was trimmed by 4 bases and the J gene end by 2 bases; junction bases not matched to a gene: 5. This CDR3 is built from 16 residues. Germline V CDR1 and CDR2: SGDLS, YYNGEE. Based on the CDR3 plus reference TRBV9 and TRBJ2-5, the full variable domain is DSGVTQTPKHLITATGQRVTLRCSPRSGDLSVYWYQQSLDQGLQFLIQYYNGEERAKGNILERFSAQQFPDLHSELNLSSLELGDSALYFCASSLGLAGIQETQYFGPGTRLLVL.

The rearrangement links TRBV4-1 to TRBJ2-5; 9 bases fit TRBD2. The germline CDR1 and CDR2 sequences are MGHRA and YSYEKL. The CDR3 loop spans 15 amino acids. Trimming at V came to 0 bases and at J to 4 bases, leaving 3 bases not matched to a gene. The chain's CDR3 is CASSQEALAGETQYF. The CDR3 DNA follows: TGCGCCAGCAGCCAAGAGGCACTAGCGGGAGAGACCCAGTACTTC.